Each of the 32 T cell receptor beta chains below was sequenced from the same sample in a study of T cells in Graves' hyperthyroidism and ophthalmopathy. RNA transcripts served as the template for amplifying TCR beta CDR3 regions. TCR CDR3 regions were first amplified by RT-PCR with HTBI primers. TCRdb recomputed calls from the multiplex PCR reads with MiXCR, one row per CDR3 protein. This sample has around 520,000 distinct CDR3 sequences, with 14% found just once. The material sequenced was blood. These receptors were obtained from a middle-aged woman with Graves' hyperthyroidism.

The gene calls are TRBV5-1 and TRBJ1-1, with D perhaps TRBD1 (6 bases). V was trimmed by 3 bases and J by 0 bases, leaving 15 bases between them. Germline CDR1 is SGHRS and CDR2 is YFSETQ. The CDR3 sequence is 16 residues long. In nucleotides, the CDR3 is TGCGCCAGCAGCTCAGGGACACAGGGAGTGAACACTGAAGCTTTCTTT. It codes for CASSSGTQGVNTEAFF.

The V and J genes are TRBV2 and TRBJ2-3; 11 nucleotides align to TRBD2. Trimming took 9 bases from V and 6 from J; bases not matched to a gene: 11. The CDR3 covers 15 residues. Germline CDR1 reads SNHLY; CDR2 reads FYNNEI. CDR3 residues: CASPPTSGIRDTQYF. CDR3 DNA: TGTGCCAGTCCACCGACTAGCGGGATTAGGGATACGCAGTATTTT.

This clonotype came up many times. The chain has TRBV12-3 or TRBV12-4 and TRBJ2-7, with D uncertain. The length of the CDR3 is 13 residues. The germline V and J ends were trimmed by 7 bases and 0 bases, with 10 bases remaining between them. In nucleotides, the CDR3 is TGTGCCAGCACCCTTTCGGGCTCCTACGAGCAGTACTTC. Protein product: CASTLSGSYEQYF.

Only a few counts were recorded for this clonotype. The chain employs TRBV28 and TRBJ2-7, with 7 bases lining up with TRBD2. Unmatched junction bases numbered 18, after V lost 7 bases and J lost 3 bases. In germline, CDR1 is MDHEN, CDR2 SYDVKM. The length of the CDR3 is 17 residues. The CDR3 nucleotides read TGTGCCAGCACCCCCCGCTGGGGGGGAGGGCCAATCTACGAGCAGTACTTC. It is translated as CASTPRWGGGPIYEQYF.

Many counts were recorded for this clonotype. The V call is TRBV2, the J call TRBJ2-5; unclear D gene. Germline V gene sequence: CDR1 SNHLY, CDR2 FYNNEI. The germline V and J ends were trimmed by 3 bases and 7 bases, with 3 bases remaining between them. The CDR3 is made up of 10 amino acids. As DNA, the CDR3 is TGTGCCAGCAGTGATTCGACCCAGTACTTC. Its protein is CASSDSTQYF.

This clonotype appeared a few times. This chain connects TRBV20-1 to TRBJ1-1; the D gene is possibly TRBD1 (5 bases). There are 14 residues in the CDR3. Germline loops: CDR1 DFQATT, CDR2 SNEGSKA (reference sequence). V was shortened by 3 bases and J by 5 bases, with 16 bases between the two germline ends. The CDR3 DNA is TGCAGTGCTAGGCTCGGACACTCCCTTACTGAAGCTTTCTTT. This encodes CSARLGHSLTEAFF.

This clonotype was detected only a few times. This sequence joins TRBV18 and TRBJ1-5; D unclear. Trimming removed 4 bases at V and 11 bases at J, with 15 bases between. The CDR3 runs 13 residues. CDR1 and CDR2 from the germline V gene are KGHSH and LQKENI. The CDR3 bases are TGTGCCAGCTCACTTGGACGAGGTGATGCCCAGCATTTT. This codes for CASSLGRGDAQHF.

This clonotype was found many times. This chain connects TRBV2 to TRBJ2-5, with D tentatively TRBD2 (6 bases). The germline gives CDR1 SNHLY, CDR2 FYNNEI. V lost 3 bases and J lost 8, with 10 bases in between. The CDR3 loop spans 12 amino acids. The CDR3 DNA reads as TGTGCCAGCAGTGATGGGCGGGGAACCCAGTACTTC. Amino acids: CASSDGRGTQYF.

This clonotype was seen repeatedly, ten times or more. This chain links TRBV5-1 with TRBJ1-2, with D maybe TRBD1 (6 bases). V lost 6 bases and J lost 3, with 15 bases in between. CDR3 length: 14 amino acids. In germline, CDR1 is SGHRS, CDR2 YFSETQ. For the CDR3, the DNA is TGCGCCAGCACCCCGAGCCCAGGGGACTATGGCTACACCTTC. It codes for CASTPSPGDYGYTF.

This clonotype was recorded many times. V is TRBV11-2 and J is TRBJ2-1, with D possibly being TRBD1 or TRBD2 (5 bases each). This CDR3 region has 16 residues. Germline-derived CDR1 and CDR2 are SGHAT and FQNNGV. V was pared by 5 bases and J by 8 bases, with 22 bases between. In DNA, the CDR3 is TGTGCCAGCAGCGCATCTCGACAGTCGATCGGGGATGAGCAGTTCTTC. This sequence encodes CASSASRQSIGDEQFF.

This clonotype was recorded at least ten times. CDR3: CASSFGAPYEQYF. DNA for the CDR3: TGTGCCAGCAGTTTTGGGGCCCCCTACGAGCAGTACTTC. The chain employs TRBV27 and TRBJ2-7, with D tentatively TRBD1 (5 bases). Germline V CDR1 and CDR2: MNHEY, SMNVEV (reference sequence). The CDR3 covers 13 residues. V lost 3 bases to trimming and J lost 2 bases, with 8 bases between them.

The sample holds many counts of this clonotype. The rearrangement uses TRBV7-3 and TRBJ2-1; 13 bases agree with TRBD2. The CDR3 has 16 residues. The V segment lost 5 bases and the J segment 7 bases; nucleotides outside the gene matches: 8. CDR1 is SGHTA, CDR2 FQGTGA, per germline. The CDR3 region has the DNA TGTGCCAGCAGCGTACAGGGACTAGCGGGAAAAAATGAGCAGTTCTTC. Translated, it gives CASSVQGLAGKNEQFF.

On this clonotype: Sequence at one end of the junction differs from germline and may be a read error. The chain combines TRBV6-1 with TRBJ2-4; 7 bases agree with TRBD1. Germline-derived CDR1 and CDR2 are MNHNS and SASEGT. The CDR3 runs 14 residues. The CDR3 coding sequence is TGTACCAGCAGGTCAGGGGGTATGGAAAACATTCAGTACTTC. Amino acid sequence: CTSRSGGMENIQYF.

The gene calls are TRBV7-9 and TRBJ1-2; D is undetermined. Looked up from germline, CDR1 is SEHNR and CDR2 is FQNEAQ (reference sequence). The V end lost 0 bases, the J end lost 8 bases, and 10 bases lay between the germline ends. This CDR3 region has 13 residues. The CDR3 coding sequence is TGTGCCAGCAGCTTAGCGGGAACTAAAGGCTACACCTTC. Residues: CASSLAGTKGYTF.

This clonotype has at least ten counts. The CDR3 nucleotides read TGTGCCAGCAGTTCTTCCCCGACTAGCGGGCCTTCCTACAATGAGCAGTTCTTC. It yields the protein CASSSSPTSGPSYNEQFF. The chain joins TRBV12-3 or TRBV12-4 to TRBJ2-1, with 10 bases that match TRBD2. The V segment lost 4 bases and the J segment 1 base; nucleotides outside the gene matches: 10. The CDR3 loop spans 18 amino acids.

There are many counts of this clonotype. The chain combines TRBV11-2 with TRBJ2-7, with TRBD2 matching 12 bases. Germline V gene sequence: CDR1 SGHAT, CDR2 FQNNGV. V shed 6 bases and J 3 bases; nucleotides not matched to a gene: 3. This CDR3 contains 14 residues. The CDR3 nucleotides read TGTGCCAGCAGGAAACTAGCGGGAGGCTACGAGCAGTACTTC. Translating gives CASRKLAGGYEQYF.

The CDR3 region is CASSYRTGDQPQHF. CDR3 DNA sequence: TGCGCCAGCAGCTACCGGACAGGGGACCAGCCCCAGCATTTT. The V gene is TRBV5-1, the J gene TRBJ1-5, with 9 bases that match TRBD1. J gave up 7 bases and V 3 bases, and 5 bases lay outside the gene matches. Germline CDR1 is SGHRS and CDR2 is YFSETQ. This CDR3 region has 14 residues.

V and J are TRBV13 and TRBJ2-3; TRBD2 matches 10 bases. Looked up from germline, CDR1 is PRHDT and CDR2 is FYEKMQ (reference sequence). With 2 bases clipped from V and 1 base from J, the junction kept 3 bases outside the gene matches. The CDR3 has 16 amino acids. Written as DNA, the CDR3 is TGTGCCAGCAGCTTATTTCTAGCGGGAGGCACAGATACGCAGTATTTT. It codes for CASSLFLAGGTDTQYF.

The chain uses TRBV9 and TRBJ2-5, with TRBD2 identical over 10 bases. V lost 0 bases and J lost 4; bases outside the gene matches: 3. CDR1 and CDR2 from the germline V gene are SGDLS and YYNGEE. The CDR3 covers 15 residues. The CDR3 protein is CASSVVSGGGETQYF. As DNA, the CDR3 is TGTGCCAGCAGCGTAGTAAGCGGGGGGGGAGAGACCCAGTACTTC. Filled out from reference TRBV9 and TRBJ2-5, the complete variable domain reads DSGVTQTPKHLITATGQRVTLRCSPRSGDLSVYWYQQSLDQGLQFLIQYYNGEERAKGNILERFSAQQFPDLHSELNLSSLELGDSALYFCASSVVSGGGETQYFGPGTRLLVL.

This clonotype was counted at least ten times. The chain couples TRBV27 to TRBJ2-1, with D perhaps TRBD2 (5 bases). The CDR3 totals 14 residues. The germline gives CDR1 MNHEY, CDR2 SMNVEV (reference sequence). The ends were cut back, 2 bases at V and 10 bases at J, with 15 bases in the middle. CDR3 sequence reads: CASSLRPGSGEQFF. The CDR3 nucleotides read TGTGCCAGCAGTTTAAGGCCGGGGTCTGGGGAGCAGTTCTTC.

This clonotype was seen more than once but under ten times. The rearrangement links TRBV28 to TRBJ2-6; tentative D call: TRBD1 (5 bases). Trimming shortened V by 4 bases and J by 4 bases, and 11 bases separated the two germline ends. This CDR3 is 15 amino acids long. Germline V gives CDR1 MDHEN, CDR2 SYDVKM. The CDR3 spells CASSSRSGGANVLTF. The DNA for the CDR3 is TGTGCCAGCAGTTCCCGCTCAGGGGGGGCCAACGTCCTGACTTTC.

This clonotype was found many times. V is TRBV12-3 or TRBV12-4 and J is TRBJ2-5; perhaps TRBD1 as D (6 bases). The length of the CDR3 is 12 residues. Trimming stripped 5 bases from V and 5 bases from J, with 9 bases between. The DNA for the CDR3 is TGTGCCAGCAGTGAGGGGGTGGAGACCCAGTACTTC. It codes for CASSEGVETQYF.

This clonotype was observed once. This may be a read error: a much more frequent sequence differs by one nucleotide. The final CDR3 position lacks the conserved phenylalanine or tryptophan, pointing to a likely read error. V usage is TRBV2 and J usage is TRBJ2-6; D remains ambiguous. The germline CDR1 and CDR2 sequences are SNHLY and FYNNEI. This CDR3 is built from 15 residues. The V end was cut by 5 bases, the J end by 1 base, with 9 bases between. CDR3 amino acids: CASSTLRSGANVLTL. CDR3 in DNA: TGTGCCAGCAGTACCCTACGTTCTGGGGCCAACGTCCTGACTCTC.

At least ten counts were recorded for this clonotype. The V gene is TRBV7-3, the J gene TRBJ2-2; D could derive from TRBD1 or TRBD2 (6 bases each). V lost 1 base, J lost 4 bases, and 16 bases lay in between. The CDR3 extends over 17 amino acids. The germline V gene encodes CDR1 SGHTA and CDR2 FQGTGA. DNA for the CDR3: TGTGCCAGCAGCTTAAGGGGGGCCTACCTCGGCACCGGGGAGCTGTTTTTT. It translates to CASSLRGAYLGTGELFF.

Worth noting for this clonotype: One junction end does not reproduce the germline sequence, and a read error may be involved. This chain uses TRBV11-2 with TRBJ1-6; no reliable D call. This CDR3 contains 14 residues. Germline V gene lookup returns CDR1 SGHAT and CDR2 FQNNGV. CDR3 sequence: CASSRGSYNSPLYF. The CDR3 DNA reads TGTGCCAGCAGCCGAGGATCCTATAATTCACCCCTCTACTTT.

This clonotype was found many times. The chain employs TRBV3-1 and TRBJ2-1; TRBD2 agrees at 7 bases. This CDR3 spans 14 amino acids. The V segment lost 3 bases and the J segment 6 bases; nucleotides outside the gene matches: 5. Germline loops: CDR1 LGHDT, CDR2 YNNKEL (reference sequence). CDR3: CASSHPSGANEQFF. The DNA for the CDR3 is TGTGCCAGCAGCCACCCGAGCGGGGCCAATGAGCAGTTCTTC.

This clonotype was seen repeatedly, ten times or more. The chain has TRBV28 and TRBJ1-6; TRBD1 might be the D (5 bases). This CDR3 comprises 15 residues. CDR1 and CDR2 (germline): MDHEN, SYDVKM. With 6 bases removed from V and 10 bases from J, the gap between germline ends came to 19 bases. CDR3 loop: CASRAGTLSGSPLHF. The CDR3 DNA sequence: TGTGCCAGCAGAGCCGGGACTTTAAGCGGATCACCCCTCCACTTT.

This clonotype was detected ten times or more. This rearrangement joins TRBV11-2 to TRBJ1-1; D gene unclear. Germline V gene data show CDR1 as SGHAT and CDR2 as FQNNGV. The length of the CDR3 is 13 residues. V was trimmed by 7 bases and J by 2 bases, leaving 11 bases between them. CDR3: CASKLGVNTEAFF. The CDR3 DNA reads TGTGCCAGCAAACTAGGCGTAAACACTGAAGCTTTCTTT.

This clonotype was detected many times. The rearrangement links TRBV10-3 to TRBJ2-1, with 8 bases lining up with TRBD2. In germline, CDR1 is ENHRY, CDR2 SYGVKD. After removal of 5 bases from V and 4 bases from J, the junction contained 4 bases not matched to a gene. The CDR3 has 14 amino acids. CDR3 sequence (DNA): TGTGCCATCAGTACTAGCGGTTCATACAATGAGCAGTTCTTC. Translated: CAISTSGSYNEQFF.

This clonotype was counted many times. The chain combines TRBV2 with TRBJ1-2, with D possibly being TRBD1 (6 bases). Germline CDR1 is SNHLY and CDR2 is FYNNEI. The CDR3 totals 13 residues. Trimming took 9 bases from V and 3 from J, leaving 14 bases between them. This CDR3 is CARFRGIDYGYTF. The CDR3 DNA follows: TGTGCCAGATTCAGGGGCATAGACTATGGCTACACCTTC.

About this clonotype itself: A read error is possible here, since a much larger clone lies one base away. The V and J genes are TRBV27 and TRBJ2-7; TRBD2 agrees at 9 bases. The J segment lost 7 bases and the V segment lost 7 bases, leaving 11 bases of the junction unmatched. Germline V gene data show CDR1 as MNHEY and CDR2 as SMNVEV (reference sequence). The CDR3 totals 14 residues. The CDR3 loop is CASMPSGKASEQYF. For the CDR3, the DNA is TGTGCCAGCATGCCTAGCGGGAAGGCTAGTGAGCAGTACTTC.

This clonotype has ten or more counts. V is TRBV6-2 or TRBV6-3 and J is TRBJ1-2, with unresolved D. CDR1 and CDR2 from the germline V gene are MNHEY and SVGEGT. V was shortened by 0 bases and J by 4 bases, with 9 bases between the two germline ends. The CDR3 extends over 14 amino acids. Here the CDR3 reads CASSYSGVGYGYTF. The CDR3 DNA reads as TGTGCCAGCAGTTACTCCGGCGTAGGCTATGGCTACACCTTC.